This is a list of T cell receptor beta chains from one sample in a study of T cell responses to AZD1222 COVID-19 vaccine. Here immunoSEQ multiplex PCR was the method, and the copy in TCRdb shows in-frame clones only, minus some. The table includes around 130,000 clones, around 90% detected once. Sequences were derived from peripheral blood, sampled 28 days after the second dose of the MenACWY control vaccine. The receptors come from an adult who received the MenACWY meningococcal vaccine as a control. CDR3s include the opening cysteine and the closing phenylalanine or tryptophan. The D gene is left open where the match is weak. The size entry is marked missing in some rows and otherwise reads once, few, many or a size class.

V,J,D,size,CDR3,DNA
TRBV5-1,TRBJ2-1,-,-,CASSVRGYAGGNNEQFF,TGCGCCAGCAGCGTACGGGGTTATGCAGGGGGGAACAATGAGCAGTTCTTC
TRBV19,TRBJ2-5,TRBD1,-,CASSIRTGKETQYF,TGTGCCAGTAGTATCCGGACAGGGAAAGAGACCCAGTACTTC
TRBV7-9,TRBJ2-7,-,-,CASSSLDGRYEQYF,TGTGCCAGCAGCTCCCTGGACGGACGCTACGAGCAGTACTTC
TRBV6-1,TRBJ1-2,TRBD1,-,CASSEGERGLYGYTF,TGTGCCAGCAGTGAAGGGGAGAGGGGGCTCTATGGCTACACCTTC
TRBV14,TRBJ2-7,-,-,CASSSYSYEQYF,TGTGCCAGCAGCTCCTACTCCTACGAGCAGTACTTC
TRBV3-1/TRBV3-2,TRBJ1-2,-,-,CATLPRGAEGYTF,TGTGCCACCCTCCCGAGGGGGGCGGAGGGCTACACCTTC
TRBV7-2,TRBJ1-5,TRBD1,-,CASSLLTGEFQPQHF,TGTGCCAGCAGCTTACTAACAGGGGAATTTCAGCCCCAGCATTTT
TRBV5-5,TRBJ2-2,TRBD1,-,CASSLAGGRSTGELFF,TGTGCCAGCAGCTTGGCAGGGGGCAGGAGCACCGGGGAGCTGTTTTTT
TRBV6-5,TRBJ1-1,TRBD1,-,CASSYYWTGVTEAFF,TGTGCCAGCAGTTACTATTGGACAGGGGTGACTGAAGCTTTCTTT
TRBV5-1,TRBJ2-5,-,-,CASSLAPRGGGTQYF,TGCGCCAGCAGCTTGGCTCCTAGAGGGGGGGGGACCCAGTACTTC
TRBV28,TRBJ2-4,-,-,CASSLQGGAKNIQYF,TGTGCCAGCAGTTTGCAGGGGGGTGCCAAAAACATTCAGTACTTC
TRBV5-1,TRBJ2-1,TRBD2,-,CASSLAKTSGPDNEQFF,TGCGCCAGCAGCTTGGCCAAGACTAGCGGACCCGACAATGAGCAGTTCTTC
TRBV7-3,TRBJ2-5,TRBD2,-,CASSSSGSAWETQYF,TGTGCCAGCAGCAGTAGCGGGAGCGCGTGGGAGACCCAGTACTTC
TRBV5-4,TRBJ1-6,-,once,CASSLFLRDNSPLHF,TGTGCCAGCAGCTTGTTTTTACGCGATAATTCACCCCTCCACTTT
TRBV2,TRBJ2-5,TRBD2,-,CASSLGLAGIQETQYF,TGTGCCAGCAGCCTCGGACTAGCGGGGATACAAGAGACCCAGTACTTC
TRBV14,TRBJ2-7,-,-,CASSQFLWEQYF,TGTGCCAGCAGCCAATTTCTCTGGGAGCAGTACTTC
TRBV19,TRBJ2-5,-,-,CASSTQSQETQYF,TGTGCCAGTAGTACCCAGAGCCAAGAGACCCAGTACTTC
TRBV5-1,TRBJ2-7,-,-,CASSLLGGSGYEQYF,TGCGCCAGCAGCTTATTAGGGGGGTCAGGTTACGAGCAGTACTTC
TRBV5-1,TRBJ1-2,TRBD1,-,CASSSLQGASGNYGYTF,TGCGCCAGCAGCTCCCTACAGGGGGCGAGCGGGAACTATGGCTACACCTTC
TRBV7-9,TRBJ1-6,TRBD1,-,CASSRTPGQGTGSYNSPLHF,TGTGCCAGCAGCAGAACGCCGGGACAGGGGACGGGCTCCTATAATTCACCCCTCCACTTT
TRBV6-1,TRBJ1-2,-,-,CASSDRQLYGYTF,TGTGCCAGCAGTGATCGGCAGCTTTATGGCTACACCTTC
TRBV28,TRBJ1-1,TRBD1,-,CASRDRGRTEAFF,TGTGCCAGCAGGGACAGGGGTAGGACTGAAGCTTTCTTT
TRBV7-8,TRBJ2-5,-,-,CASSLVGGREETQYF,TGTGCCAGCAGCTTAGTTGGGGGGCGGGAAGAGACCCAGTACTTC
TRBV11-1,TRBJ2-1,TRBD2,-,CASSRTSGIDNEQFF,TGTGCCAGCAGTAGGACTAGCGGGATTGACAATGAGCAGTTCTTC